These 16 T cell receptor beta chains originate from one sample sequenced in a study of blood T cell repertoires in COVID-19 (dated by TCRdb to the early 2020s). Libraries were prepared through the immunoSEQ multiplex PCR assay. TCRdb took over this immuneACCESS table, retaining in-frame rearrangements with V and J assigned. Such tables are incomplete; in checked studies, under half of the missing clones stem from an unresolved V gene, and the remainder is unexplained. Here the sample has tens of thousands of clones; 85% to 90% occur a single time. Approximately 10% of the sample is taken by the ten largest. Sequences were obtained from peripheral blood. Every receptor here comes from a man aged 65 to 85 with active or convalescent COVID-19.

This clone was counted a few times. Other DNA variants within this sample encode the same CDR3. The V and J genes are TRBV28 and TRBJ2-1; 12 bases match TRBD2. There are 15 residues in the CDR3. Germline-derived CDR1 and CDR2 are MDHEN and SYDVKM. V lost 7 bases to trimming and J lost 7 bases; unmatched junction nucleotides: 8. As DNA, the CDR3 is TGTGCCAGCATTTCGGGACTAGCGGGTAGGAATGAGCAGTTCTTC. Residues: CASISGLAGRNEQFF.

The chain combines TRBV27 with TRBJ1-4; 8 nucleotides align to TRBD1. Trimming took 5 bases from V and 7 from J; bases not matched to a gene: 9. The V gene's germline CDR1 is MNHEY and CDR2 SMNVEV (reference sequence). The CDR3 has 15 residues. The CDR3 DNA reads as TGTGCCAGCAGTATAGGGGACAGGCGGGCTGAAAAACTGTTTTTT. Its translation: CASSIGDRRAEKLFF.

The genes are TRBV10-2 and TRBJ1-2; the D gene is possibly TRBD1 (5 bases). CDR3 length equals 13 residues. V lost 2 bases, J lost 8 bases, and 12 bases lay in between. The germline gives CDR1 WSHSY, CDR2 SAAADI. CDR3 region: CASSEQGYGGYTF. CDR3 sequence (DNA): TGCGCCAGCAGTGAGCAGGGATATGGGGGCTACACCTTC.

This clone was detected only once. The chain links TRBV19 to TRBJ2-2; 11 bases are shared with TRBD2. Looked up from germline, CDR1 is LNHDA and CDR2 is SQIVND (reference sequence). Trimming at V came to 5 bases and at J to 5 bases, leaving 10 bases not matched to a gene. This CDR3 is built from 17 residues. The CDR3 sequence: CASSLTSGRIGTGELFF. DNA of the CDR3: TGTGCCAGTAGTCTCACTAGCGGGAGAATTGGGACCGGGGAGCTGTTTTTT.

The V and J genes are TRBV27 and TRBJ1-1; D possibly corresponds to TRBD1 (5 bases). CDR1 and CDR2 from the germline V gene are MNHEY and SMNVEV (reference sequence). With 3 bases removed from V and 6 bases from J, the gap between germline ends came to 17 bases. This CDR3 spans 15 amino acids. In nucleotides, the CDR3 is TGTGCCAGCAGTTTCGTAGCGGGACGAACGGCTGAAGCTTTCTTT. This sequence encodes CASSFVAGRTAEAFF.

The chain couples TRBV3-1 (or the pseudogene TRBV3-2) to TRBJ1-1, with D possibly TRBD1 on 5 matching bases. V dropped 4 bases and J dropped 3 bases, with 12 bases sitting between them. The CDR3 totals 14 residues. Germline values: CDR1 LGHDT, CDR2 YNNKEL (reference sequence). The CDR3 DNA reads TGTGCCAGCAGCCTGGTCGGACAAGACACTGAAGCTTTCTTT. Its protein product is CASSLVGQDTEAFF.

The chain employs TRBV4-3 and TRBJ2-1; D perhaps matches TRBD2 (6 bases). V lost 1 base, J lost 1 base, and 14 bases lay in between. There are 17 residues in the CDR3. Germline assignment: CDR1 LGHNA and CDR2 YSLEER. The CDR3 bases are TGCGCCAGCAGCCAAGTGGGAGCGGAGGGATCCTACAATGAGCAGTTCTTC. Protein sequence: CASSQVGAEGSYNEQFF.

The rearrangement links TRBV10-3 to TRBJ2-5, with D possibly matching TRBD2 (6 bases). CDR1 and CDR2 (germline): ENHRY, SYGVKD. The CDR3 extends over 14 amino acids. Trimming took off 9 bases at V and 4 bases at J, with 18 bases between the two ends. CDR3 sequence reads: CAILEEGAGETQYF. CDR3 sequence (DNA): TGTGCCATACTTGAGGAGGGCGCGGGAGAGACCCAGTACTTC.

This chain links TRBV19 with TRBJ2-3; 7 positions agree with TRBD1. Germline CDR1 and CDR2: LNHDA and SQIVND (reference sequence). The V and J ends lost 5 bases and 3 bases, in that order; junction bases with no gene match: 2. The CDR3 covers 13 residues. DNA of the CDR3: TGTGCCAGTAGTGCACAGGGGACAGATACGCAGTATTTT. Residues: CASSAQGTDTQYF.

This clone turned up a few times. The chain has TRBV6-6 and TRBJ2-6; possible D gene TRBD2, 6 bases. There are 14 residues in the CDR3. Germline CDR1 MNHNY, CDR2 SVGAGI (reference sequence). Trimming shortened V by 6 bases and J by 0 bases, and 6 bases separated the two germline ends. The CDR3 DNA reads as TGTGCCAGCAGGGAGGGCTCTGGGGCCAACGTCCTGACTTTC. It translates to CASREGSGANVLTF.

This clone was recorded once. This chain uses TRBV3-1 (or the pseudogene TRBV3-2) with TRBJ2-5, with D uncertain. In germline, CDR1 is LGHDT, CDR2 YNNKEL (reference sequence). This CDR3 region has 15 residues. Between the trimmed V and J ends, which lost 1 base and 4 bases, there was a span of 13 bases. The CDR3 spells CASSQVVDIPETQYF. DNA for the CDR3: TGTGCCAGCAGCCAAGTGGTAGACATCCCAGAGACCCAGTACTTC.

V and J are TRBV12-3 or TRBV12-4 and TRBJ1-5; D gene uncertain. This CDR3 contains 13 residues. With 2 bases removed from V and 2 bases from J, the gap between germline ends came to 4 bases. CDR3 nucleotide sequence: TGTGCCAGCAGTTTACAGGGCAATCAGCCCCAGCATTTT. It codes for CASSLQGNQPQHF.

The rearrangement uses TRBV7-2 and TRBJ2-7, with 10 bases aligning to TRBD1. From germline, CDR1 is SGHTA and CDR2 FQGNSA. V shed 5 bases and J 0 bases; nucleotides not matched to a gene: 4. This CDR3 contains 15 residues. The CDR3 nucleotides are TGTGCCAGCAGCCCGGGACAGGGGCTCTCCTACGAGCAGTACTTC. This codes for CASSPGQGLSYEQYF.

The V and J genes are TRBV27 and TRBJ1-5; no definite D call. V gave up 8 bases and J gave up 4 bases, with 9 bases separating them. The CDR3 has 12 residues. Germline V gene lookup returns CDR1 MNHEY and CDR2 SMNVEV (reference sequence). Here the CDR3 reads CASQSGNQPQHF. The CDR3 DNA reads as TGTGCCAGCCAGTCAGGAAATCAGCCCCAGCATTTT.

The CDR3 DNA follows: TGTGCCAGCAGTTCACCGGGAACAGATACGCAGTATTTT. This codes for CASSSPGTDTQYF. The chain combines TRBV12-3 or TRBV12-4 with TRBJ2-3; D possibly corresponds to TRBD2 (5 bases). Trimming took off 4 bases at V and 3 bases at J, with 8 bases between the two ends. The length of the CDR3 is 13 residues.

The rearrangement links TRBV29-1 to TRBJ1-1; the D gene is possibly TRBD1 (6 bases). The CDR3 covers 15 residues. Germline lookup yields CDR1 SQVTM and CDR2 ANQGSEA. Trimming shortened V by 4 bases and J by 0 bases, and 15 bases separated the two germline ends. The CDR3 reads CSVGARGTLNTEAFF. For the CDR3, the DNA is TGCAGCGTTGGGGCGCGGGGGACACTGAACACTGAAGCTTTCTTT.